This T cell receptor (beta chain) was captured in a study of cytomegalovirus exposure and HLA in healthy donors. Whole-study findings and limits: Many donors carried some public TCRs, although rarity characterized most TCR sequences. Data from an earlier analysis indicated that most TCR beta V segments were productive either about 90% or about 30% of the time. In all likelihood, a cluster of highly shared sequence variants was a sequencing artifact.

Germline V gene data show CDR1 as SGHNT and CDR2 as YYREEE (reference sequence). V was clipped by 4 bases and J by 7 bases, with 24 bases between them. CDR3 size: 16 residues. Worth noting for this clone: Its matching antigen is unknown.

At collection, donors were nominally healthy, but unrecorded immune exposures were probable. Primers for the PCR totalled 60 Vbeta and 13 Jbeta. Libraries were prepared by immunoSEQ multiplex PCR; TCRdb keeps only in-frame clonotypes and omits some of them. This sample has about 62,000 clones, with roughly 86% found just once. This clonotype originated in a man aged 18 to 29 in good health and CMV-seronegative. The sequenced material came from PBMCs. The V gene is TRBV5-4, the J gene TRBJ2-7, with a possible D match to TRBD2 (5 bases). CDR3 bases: TGTGCCAGCAGCCCACCCCTTCCCCGGGATATTAAGGAGCAGTACTTC. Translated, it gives CASSPPLPRDIKEQYF. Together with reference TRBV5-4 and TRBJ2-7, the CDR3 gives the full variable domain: ETGVTQSPTHLIKTRGQQVTLRCSSQSGHNTVSWYQQALGQGPQFIFQYYREEENGRGNFPPRFSGLQFPNYSSELNVNALELDDSALYLCASSPPLPRDIKEQYFGPGTRLTVT.